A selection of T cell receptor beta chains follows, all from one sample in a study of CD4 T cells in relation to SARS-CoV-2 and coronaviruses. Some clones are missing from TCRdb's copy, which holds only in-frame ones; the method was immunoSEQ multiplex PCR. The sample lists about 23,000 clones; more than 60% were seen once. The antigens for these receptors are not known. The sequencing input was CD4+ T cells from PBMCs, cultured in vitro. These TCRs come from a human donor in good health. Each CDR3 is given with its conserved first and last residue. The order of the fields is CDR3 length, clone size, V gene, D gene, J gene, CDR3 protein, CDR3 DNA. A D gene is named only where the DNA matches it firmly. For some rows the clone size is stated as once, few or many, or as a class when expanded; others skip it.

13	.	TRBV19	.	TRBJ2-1	CATGRQGVGEQFF	TGTGCCACGGGGAGGCAGGGGGTTGGCGAGCAGTTCTTC
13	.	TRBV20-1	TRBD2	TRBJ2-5	CSASMQGGETQYF	TGCAGTGCTAGTATGCAGGGAGGGGAGACCCAGTACTTC
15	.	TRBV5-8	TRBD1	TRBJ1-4	CASSYRGLVRGKLFF	TGTGCCAGCAGCTACAGGGGGCTGGTACGAGGAAAACTGTTTTTT
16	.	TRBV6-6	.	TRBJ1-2	CASIRTGTAANYGYTF	TGTGCCAGCATCCGAACCGGGACCGCCGCTAACTATGGCTACACCTTC
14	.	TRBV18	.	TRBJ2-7	CASSSDSADREQYF	TGTGCCAGCTCATCCGACAGCGCGGACCGGGAGCAGTACTTC
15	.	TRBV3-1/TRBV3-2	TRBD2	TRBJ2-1	CASSPRGGGYNEQFF	TGTGCCAGCAGCCCCCGCGGGGGGGGCTACAATGAGCAGTTCTTC
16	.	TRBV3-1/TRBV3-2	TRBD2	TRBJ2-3	CASSPTGTRGGDTQYF	TGTGCCAGCAGCCCGACCGGGACTAGGGGCGGGGATACGCAGTATTTT
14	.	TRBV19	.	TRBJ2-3	CASRNPGHMDTQYF	TGTGCCAGTAGGAACCCTGGACACATGGATACGCAGTATTTT
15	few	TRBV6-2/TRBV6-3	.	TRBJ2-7	CASSYSRTSSVEQYF	TGTGCCAGCAGTTACTCAAGGACGTCGTCGGTCGAGCAGTACTTC
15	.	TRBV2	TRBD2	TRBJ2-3	CASSEGGGRADTQYF	TGTGCCAGCAGTGAAGGGGGGGGTCGAGCAGATACGCAGTATTTT
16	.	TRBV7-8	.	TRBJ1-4	CASSRVGGGQGEKLFF	TGTGCCAGCAGCCGAGTTGGTGGGGGGCAAGGTGAAAAACTGTTTTTT
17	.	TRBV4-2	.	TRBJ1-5	CASSQDLPGFGNQPQHF	TGTGCCAGCAGCCAAGATTTACCGGGGTTCGGCAATCAGCCCCAGCATTTT
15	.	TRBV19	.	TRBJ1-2	CASSRGDTELYGYTF	TGTGCCAGTAGTAGGGGGGACACTGAACTCTATGGCTACACCTTC
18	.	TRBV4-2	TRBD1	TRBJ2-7	CASSQVKQGQGSNYEQYF	TGTGCCAGCAGCCAAGTAAAGCAGGGACAGGGGTCAAACTACGAGCAGTACTTC
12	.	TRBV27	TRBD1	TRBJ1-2	CASSSTGWGYTF	TGTGCCAGCAGTTCGACAGGGTGGGGCTACACCTTC
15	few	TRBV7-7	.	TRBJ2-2	CASSLSSSYTGELFF	TGTGCCAGCAGCTTATCGTCCAGTTACACCGGGGAGCTGTTTTTT
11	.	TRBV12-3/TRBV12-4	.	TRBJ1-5	CASSNKQSQHF	TGTGCCAGCAGTAACAAACAGTCCCAGCATTTT
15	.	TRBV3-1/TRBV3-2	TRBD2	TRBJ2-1	CASSQVAGSAHEQFF	TGTGCCAGCAGCCAAGTAGCGGGGTCCGCCCATGAGCAGTTCTTC
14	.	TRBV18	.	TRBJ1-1	CASSPRTEFTEAFF	TGTGCCAGCTCACCTCGGACAGAATTCACTGAAGCTTTCTTT
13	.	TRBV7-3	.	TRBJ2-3	CASSLWGGDTQYF	TGTGCCAGCAGCTTATGGGGCGGGGATACGCAGTATTTT
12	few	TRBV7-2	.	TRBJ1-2	CASSPINRGYTF	TGTGCCAGCAGCCCTATAAACCGGGGCTACACCTTC
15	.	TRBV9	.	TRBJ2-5	CASSVGAGAFETQYF	TGTGCCAGCAGCGTAGGGGCGGGGGCGTTTGAGACCCAGTACTTC
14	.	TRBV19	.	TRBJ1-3	CATFDGSSGNTIYF	TGTGCCACTTTCGACGGGAGCTCTGGAAACACCATATATTTT
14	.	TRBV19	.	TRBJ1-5	CASSIDLGGQPQHF	TGTGCCAGTAGTATAGATCTCGGGGGTCAGCCCCAGCATTTT
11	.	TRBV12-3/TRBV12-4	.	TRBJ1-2	CASSHPYGYTF	TGTGCCAGCAGTCATCCTTATGGCTACACCTTC
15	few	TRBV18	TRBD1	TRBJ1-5	CASSPTGVSNQPQHF	TGTGCCAGCTCACCTACAGGGGTGAGCAATCAGCCCCAGCATTTT
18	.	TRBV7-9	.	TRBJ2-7	CASSLALVSVVPSYEQYF	TGTGCCAGCAGCTTAGCGCTGGTTTCCGTGGTCCCCTCCTACGAGCAGTACTTC
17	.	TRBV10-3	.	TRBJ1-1	CAIGRTHNGDGDTEAFF	TGTGCCATCGGAAGAACTCATAACGGGGATGGGGACACTGAAGCTTTCTTT
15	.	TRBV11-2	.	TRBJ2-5	CASSFTDQPGGTQYF	TGTGCCAGCAGCTTCACCGACCAACCCGGTGGGACCCAGTACTTC
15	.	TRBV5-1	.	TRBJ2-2	CASGSIGGNTGELFF	TGCGCCAGCGGTTCGATAGGGGGGAACACCGGGGAGCTGTTTTTT
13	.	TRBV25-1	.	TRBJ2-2	CASSDSRGPGLFF	TGTGCCAGCAGTGATTCAAGGGGACCGGGGCTGTTTTTT
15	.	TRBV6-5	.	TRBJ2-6	CASSYRASGANVLTF	TGTGCCAGCAGTTACAGGGCCTCTGGGGCCAACGTCCTGACTTTC
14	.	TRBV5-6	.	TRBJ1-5	CASSPSAGYQPQHF	TGTGCCAGCAGCCCGTCGGCCGGTTATCAGCCCCAGCATTTT
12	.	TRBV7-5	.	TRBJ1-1	CARSPWNTEAFF	TGTGCCAGAAGCCCGTGGAACACTGAAGCTTTCTTT
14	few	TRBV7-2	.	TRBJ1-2	CASSQTTGLGGYTF	TGTGCCAGCAGCCAAACAACAGGGCTAGGTGGCTACACCTTC
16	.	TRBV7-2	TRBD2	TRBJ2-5	CASSPTSGGGQETQYF	TGTGCCAGCAGCCCGACGAGCGGGGGGGGACAAGAGACCCAGTACTTC
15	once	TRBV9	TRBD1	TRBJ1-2	CASSVEHRGDYGYTF	TGTGCCAGCAGCGTAGAGCACAGGGGAGACTATGGCTACACCTTC
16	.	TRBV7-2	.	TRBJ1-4	CASSLNSGVNPEKLFF	TGTGCCAGCAGCTTAAATTCCGGGGTAAACCCAGAAAAACTGTTTTTT
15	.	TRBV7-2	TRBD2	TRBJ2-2	CASSQTRGGTGELFF	TGTGCCAGCAGCCAAACCCGGGGGGGCACCGGGGAGCTGTTTTTT
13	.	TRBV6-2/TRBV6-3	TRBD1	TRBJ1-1	CASSWYRGTEAFF	TGTGCCAGCAGTTGGTACAGGGGCACTGAAGCTTTCTTT
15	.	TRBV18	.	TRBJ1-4	CASSTNGQFNEKLFF	TGTGCCAGCTCAACAAATGGACAGTTTAATGAAAAACTGTTTTTT
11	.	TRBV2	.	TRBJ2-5	CASSAQETQYF	TGTGCCAGCAGTGCACAAGAGACCCAGTACTTC
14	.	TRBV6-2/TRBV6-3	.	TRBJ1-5	CASSYPQIHQPQHF	TGTGCCAGCAGTTACCCACAGATTCATCAGCCCCAGCATTTT
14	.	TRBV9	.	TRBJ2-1	CASSVGPDYNEQFF	TGTGCCAGCAGCGTGGGACCAGACTACAATGAGCAGTTCTTC
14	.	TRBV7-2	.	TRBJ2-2	CASSKDYNTGELFF	TGTGCCAGCAGCAAGGACTATAACACCGGGGAGCTGTTTTTT
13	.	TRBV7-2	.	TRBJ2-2	CASSFQAFGELFF	TGTGCCAGCAGCTTTCAGGCCTTCGGGGAGCTGTTTTTT
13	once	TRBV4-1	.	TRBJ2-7	CASSQGLSYEQYF	TGCGCCAGCAGCCAAGGACTGAGCTACGAGCAGTACTTC
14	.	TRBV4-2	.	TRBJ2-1	CASSQDPADNEQFF	TGTGCCAGCAGCCAAGATCCGGCAGACAATGAGCAGTTCTTC
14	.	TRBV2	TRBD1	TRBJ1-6	CASDDRGYNSPLHF	TGTGCCAGCGACGACAGGGGCTATAATTCACCCCTCCACTTT
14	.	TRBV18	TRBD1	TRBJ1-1	CASSSTGKNTEAFF	TGTGCCAGCTCCTCGACAGGGAAGAACACTGAAGCTTTCTTT
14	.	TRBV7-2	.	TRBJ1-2	CASSLGGKGDGYTF	TGTGCCAGCAGCTTAGGAGGGAAGGGAGATGGCTACACCTTC
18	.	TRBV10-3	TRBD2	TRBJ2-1	CAISESGKRGASYNEQFF	TGTGCCATCAGTGAGTCCGGAAAGCGGGGGGCAAGTTACAATGAGCAGTTCTTC